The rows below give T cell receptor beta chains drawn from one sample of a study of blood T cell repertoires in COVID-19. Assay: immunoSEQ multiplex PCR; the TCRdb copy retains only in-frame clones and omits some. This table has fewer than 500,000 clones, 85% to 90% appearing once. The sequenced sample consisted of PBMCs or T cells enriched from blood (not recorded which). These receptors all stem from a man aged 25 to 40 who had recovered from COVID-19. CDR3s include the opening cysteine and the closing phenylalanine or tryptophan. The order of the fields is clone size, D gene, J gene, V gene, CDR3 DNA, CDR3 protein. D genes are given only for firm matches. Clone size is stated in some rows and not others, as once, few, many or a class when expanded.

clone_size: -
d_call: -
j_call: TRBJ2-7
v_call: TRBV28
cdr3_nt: TGTGCCAGCTCAGTCAGACTAACCCCCTACGAGCAGTACTTC
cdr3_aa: CASSVRLTPYEQYF

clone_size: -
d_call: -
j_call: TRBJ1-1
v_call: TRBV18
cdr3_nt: TGTGCCAGCTCACCACCGAGACAGATCCTGAACACTGAAGCTTTCTTT
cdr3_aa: CASSPPRQILNTEAFF

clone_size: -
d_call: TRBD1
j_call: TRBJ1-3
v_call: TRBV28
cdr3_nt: TGTGCCAGCAGTGACCTGACAGGGGTTTATTTT
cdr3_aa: CASSDLTGVYF

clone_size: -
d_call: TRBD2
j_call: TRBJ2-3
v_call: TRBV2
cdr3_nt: TGTGCCAGCAGTGAGGGGCGGGAGATAGATACGCAGTATTTT
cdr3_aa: CASSEGREIDTQYF

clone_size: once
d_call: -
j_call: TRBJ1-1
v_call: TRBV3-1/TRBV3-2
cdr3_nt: TGTGCCAGCAGCCCCTCGGTCCTCCTCAGCGGCATGAACACTGAAGCTTTCTTT
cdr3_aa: CASSPSVLLSGMNTEAFF

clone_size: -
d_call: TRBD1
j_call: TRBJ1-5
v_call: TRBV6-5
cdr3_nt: TGTGCCAGCAGTACTGGGGACAGTCACAGCCCGCAGCATTTT
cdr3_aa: CASSTGDSHSPQHF

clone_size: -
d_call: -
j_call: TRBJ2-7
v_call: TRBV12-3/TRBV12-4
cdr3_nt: TGTGCCAGCAGTATCCTCTCCTACGAGCAGTACTTC
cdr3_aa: CASSILSYEQYF

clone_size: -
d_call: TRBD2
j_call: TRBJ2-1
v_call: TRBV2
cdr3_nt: TGTGCCAGCCGACTAGCGGGAGTGGGCAATGAGCAGTTCTTC
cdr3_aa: CASRLAGVGNEQFF

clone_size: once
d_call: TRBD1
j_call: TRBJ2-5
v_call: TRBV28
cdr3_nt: TGTGCCAGCACAGACAGGGGGCCGGCCCGGGAGACCCAGTACTTC
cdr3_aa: CASTDRGPARETQYF

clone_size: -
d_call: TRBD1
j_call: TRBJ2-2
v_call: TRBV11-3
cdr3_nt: TGTGCCAGCAGGAGGACAGGGTCTACAGGGGAGCTGTTTTTT
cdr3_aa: CASRRTGSTGELFF

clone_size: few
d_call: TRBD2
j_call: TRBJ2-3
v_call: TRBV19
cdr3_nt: TGTGCCAGTAGTAAATACCTTCAACTAGCGGGAGTGGAAGATACGCAGTATTTT
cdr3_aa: CASSKYLQLAGVEDTQYF

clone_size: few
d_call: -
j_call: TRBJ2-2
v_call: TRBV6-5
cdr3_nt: TGTGCCACAGGTACACGCGGGTTGACCGGGGAGCTGTTTTTT
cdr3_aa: CATGTRGLTGELFF

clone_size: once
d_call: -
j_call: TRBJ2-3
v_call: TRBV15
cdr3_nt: TGTGCCACCAGCAGGACGGGGATGCCAGCAGTCGCAGATACGCAGTATTTT
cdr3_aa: CATSRTGMPAVADTQYF

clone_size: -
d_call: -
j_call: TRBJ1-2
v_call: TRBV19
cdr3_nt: TGTGCCAGTAGTATCCGGAAGATAGGACGGGGATACTATGGCTACACCTTC
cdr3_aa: CASSIRKIGRGYYGYTF

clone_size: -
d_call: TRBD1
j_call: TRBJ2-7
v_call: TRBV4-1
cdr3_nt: TGCGCCAGCAGCCGGGACAGGGGCGCCTACGAGCAGTACTTC
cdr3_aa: CASSRDRGAYEQYF

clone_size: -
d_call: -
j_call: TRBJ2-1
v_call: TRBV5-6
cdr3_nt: TGTGCCAGCAGTTACCAATCGGGCTCCTACAATGAGCAGTTCTTC
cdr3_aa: CASSYQSGSYNEQFF

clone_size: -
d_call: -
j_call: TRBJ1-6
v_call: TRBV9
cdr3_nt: TGTGCCAGCAGCGTCCAGGGGTCTAATTCACCCCTCCACTTT
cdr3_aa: CASSVQGSNSPLHF

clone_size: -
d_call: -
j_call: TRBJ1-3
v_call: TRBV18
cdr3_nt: TGTGCCAGCTCACCGCGGGTATCAGGAAACACCATATATTTT
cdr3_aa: CASSPRVSGNTIYF

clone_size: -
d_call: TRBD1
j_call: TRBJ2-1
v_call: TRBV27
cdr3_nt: TGTGCCAGCAAGGGGGCGGGCAATGAGCAGTTCTTC
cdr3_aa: CASKGAGNEQFF

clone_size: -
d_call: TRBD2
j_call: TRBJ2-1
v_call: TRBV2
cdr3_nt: TGTGCCAGCAGGTTAGCGGGAGTGGGCATGGATGAGCAGTTCTTC
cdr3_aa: CASRLAGVGMDEQFF